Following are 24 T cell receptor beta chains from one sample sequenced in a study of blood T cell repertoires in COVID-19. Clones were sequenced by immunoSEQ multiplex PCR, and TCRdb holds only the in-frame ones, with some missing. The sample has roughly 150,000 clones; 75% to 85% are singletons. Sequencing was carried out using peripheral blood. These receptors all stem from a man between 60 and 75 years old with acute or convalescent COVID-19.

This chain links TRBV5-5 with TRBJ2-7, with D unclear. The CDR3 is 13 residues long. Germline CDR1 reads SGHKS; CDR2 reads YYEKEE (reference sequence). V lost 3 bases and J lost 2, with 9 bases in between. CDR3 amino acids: CASSSESPYEQYF. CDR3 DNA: TGTGCCAGCAGCTCCGAAAGCCCCTACGAGCAGTACTTC.

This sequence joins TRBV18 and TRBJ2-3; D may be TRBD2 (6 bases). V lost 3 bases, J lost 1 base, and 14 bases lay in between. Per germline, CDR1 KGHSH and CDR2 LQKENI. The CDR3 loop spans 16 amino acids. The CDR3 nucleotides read TGTGCCAGCTCACCCTTGGGGGGAGGCCGCACAGATACGCAGTATTTT. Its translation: CASSPLGGGRTDTQYF.

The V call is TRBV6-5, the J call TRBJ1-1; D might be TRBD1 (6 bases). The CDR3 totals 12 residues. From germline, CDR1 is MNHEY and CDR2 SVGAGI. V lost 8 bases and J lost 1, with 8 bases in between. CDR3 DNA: TGTGCCAGCTTACAGGGGAACACTGAAGCTTTCTTT. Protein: CASLQGNTEAFF.

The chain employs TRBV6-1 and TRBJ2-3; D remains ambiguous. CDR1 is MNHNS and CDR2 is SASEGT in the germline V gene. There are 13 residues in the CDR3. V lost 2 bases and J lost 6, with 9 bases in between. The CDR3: CASSEQKPDTQYF. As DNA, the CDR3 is TGTGCCAGCAGTGAACAAAAGCCGGATACGCAGTATTTT.

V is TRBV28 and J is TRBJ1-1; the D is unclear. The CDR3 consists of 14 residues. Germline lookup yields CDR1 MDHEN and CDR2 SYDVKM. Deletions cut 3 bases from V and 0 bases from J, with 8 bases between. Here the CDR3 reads CASSLALLNTEAFF. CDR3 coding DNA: TGTGCCAGCAGTTTGGCTCTCTTGAACACTGAAGCTTTCTTT.

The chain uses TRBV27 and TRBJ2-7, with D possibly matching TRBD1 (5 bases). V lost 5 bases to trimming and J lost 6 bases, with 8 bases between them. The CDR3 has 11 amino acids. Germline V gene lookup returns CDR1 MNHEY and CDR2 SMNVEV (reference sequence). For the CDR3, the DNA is TGTGCCAGCAGTCCACAGGCCGAGCAGTACTTC. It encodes CASSPQAEQYF.

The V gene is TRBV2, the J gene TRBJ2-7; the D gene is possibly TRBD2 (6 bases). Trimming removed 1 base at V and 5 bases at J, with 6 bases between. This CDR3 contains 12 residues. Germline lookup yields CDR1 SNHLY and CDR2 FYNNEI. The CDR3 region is CASSEGGDEQYF. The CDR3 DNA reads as TGTGCCAGCAGTGAAGGGGGGGACGAGCAGTACTTC.

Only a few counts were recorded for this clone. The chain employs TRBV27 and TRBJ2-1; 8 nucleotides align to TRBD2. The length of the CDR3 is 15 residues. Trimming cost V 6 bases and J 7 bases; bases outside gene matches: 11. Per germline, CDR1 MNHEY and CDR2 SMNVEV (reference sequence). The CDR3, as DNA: TGTGCCAGCAGCCCTTGGTCCAGCGGGAGAAATGAGCAGTTCTTC. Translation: CASSPWSSGRNEQFF.

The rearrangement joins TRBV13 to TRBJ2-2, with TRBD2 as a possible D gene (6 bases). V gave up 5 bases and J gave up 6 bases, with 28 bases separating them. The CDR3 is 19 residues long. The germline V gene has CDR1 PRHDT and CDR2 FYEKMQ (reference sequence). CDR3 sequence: CASSPGNRGLSRLAGELFF. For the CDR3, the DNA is TGTGCCAGCAGCCCGGGGAACCGGGGACTTTCCCGATTGGCCGGGGAGCTGTTTTTT. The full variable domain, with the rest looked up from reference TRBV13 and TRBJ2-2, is AAGVIQSPRHLIKEKRETATLKCYPIPRHDTVYWYQQGPGQDPQFLISFYEKMQSDKGSIPDRFSAQQFSDYHSELNMSSLELGDSALYFCASSPGNRGLSRLAGELFFGEGSRLTVL.

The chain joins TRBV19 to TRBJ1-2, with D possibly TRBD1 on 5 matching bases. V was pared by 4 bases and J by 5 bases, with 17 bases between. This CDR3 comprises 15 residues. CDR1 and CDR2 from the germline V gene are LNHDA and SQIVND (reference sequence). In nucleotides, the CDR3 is TGTGCCAGTAGTACTGGGGCCGTACGACGGTATGGCTACACCTTC. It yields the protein CASSTGAVRRYGYTF.

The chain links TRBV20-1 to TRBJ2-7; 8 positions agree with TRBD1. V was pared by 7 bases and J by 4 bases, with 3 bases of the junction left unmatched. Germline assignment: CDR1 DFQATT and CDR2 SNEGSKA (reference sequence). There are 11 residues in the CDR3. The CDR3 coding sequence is TGCAGTGTGCAGGGGGCTTACGAGCAGTACTTC. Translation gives CSVQGAYEQYF.

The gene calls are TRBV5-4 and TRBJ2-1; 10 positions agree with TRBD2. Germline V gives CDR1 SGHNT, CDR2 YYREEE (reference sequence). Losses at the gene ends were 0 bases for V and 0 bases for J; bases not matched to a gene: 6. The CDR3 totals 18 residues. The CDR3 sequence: CASSLALAGASSYNEQFF. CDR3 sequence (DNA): TGTGCCAGCAGCTTGGCGCTAGCGGGGGCAAGCTCCTACAATGAGCAGTTCTTC.

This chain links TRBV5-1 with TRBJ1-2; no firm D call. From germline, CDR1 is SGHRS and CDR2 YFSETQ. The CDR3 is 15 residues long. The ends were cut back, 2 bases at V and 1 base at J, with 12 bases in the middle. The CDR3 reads CASSFRVPFNYGYTF. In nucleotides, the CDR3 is TGCGCCAGCAGCTTCCGGGTCCCATTTAACTATGGCTACACCTTC. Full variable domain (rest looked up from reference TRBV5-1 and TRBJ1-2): KAGVTQTPRYLIKTRGQQVTLSCSPISGHRSVSWYQQTPGQGLQFLFEYFSETQRNKGNFPGRFSGRQFSNSRSEMNVSTLELGDSALYLCASSFRVPFNYGYTFGSGTRLTVV.

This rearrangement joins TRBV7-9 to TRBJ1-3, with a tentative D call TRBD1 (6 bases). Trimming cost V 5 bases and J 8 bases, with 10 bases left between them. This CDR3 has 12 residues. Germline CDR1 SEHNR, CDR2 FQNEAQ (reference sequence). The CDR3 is CASSAGADTIYF. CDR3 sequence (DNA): TGTGCCAGCAGCGCAGGGGCGGACACCATATATTTT.

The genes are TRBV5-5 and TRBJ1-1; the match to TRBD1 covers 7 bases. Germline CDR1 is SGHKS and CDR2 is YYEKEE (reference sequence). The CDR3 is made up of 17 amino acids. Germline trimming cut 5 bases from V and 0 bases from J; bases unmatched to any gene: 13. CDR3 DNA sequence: TGTGCCAGCAGACGGGACAGTAATCGTGTTATGAACACTGAAGCTTTCTTT. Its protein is CASRRDSNRVMNTEAFF.

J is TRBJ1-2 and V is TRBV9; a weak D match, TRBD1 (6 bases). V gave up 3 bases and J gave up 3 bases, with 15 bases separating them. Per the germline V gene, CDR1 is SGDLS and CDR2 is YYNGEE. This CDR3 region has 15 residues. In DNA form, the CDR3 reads TGTGCCAGCAGCGCCTCGACAGGTATCGACTATGGCTACACCTTC. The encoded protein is CASSASTGIDYGYTF.

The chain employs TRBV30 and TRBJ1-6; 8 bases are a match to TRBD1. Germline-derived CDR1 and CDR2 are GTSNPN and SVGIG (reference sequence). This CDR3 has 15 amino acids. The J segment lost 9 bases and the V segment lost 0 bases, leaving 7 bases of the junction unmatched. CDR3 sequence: CAWSVLDREGSPLHF. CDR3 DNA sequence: TGTGCCTGGAGTGTACTGGACAGGGAAGGTTCACCCCTCCACTTT. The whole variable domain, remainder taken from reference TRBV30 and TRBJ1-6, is SQTIHQWPATLVQPVGSPLSLECTVEGTSNPNLYWYRQAAGRGLQLLFYSVGIGQISSEVPQNLSASRPQDRQFILSSKKLLLSDSGFYLCAWSVLDREGSPLHFGNGTRLTVT.

The CDR3 sequence is CASSVALGGGASSEQYF. CDR3 sequence (DNA): TGTGCCAGCAGCGTAGCTCTAGGCGGGGGGGCCTCGAGCGAGCAGTACTTC. The chain combines TRBV9 with TRBJ2-7, with TRBD2 identical over 9 bases. Trimming cost V 0 bases and J 6 bases; bases outside gene matches: 13. The germline gives CDR1 SGDLS, CDR2 YYNGEE. This CDR3 comprises 17 residues. The full variable domain, in which reference TRBV9 and TRBJ2-7 provide the parts outside the CDR3, is DSGVTQTPKHLITATGQRVTLRCSPRSGDLSVYWYQQSLDQGLQFLIQYYNGEERAKGNILERFSAQQFPDLHSELNLSSLELGDSALYFCASSVALGGGASSEQYFGPGTRLTVT.

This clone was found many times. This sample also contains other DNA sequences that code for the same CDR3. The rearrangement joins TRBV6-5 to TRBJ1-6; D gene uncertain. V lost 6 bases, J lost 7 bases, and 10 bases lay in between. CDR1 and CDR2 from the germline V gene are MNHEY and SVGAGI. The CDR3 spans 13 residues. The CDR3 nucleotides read TGTGCCAGCAGCCGGGAAGCCAATTCACCCCTCCACTTT. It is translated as CASSREANSPLHF.

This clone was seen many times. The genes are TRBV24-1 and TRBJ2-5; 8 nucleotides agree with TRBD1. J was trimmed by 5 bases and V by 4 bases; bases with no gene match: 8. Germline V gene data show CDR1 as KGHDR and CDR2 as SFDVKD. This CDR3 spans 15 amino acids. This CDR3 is CATSDEDRDVETQYF. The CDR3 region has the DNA TGTGCCACCAGTGACGAGGACAGGGACGTGGAGACCCAGTACTTC.

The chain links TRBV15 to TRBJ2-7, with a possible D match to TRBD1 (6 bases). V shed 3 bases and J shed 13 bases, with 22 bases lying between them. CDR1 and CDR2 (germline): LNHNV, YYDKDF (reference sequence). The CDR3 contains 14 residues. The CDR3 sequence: CATSSNFNRDFSYF. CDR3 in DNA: TGTGCCACCAGCAGTAATTTCAACAGGGATTTCTCCTACTTC.

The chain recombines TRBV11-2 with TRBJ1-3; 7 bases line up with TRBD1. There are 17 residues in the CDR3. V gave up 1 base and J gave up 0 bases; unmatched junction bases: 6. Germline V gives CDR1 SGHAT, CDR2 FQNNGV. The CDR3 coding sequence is TGTGCCAGCAGCTTAGCCCCCGCAGGGGGCTCTGGAAACACCATATATTTT. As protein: CASSLAPAGGSGNTIYF.

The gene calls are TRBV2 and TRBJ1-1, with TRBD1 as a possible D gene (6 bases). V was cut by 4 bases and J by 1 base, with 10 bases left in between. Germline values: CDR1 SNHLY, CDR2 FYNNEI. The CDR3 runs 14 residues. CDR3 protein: CASSVLGANTEAFF. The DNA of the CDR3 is TGTGCCAGCAGTGTTTTGGGGGCGAACACTGAAGCTTTCTTT.

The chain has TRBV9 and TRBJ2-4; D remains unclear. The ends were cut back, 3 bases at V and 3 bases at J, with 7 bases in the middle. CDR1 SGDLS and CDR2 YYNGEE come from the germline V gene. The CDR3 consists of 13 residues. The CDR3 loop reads CASSAADKNIQYF. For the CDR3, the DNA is TGTGCCAGCAGCGCGGCGGACAAAAACATTCAGTACTTC.